This TCR beta chain was sequenced during a study of cytomegalovirus exposure and HLA in healthy donors. A word on this clone: The target antigen is unknown.

Study conclusions and caveats: When analyzed later, a missense DCLRE1C variant was found to be linked to TCR beta V- and J-gene trimming. The listing of about 150 TCR beta chains classed them as cytomegalovirus-associated.

Per the germline V gene, CDR1 is SGHRS and CDR2 is YFSETQ. Trimming removed 1 base from V and 3 bases from J, with 7 bases in between. There are 13 residues in the CDR3. 13 Jbeta primers and 60 Vbeta primers were used for the PCR. Sequenced by immunoSEQ multiplex PCR; TCRdb stores in-frame clones only, minus some. The top ten clones hold around 6.3% of a sample with some 140,000 clones, around three quarters of them seen once. The source of this sequence is a man aged 35 to 55 in good health and CMV-seropositive. The specimen was PBMCs. V usage is TRBV5-1 and J usage is TRBJ2-5; D unresolved. The CDR3 spells CASSLNPEETQYF. CDR3 DNA sequence: TGCGCCAGCAGCTTGAACCCGGAAGAGACCCAGTACTTC.